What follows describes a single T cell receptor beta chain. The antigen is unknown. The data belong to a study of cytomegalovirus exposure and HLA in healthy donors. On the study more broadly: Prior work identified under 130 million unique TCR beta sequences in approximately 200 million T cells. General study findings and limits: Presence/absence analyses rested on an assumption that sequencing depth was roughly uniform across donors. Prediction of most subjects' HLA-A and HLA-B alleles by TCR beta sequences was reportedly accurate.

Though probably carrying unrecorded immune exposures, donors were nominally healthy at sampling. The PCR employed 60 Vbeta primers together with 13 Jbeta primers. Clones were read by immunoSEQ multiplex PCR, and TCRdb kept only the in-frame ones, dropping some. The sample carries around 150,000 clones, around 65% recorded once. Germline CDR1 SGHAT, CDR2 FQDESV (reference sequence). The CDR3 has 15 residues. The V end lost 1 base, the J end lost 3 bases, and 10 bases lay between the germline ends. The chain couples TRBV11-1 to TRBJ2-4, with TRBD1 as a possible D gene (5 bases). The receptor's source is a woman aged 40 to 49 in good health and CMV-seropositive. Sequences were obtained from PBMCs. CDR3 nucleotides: TGTGCCAGCAGCTTAGAGTTTGGACACAAAAACATTCAGTACTTC. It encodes CASSLEFGHKNIQYF.